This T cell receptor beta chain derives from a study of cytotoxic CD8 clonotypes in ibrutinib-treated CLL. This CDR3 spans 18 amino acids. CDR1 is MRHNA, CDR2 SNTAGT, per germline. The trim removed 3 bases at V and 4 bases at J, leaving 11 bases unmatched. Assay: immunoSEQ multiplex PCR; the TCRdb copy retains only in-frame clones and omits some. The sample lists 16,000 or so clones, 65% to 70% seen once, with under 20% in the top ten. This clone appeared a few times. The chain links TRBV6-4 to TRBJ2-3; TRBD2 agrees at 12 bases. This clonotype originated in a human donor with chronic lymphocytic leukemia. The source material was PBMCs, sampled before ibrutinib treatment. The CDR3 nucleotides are TGTGCCAGCAGTGAATCGGCTAGCGGGGGGGCCACCGCAGATACGCAGTATTTT. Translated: CASSESASGGATADTQYF.